These 8 T cell receptor beta chains were all obtained from the same sample, sequenced in a study of vaccination effects on CD4 cells after COVID-19. Sequencing used immunoSEQ multiplex PCR; TCRdb keeps in-frame clones, though not all of them. The data show 43,000 or so clones, with roughly three quarters seen just once and around 7% held by the top ten. Having been cultured for around ten days, the cells underwent CD4+ T cell isolation. Each participant was given two doses of one vaccine (BNT162b2 or mRNA-1273). Their specific antigens are unknown. This specimen was CD4+ T cells from PBMCs cultured without peptide, taken after COVID-19 vaccination. The receptors stem from a human donor who received a COVID-19 vaccine.

The genes are TRBV6-5 and TRBJ1-3; the D is unclear. The germline CDR1 and CDR2 sequences are MNHEY and SVGAGI. Trimming cost V 0 bases and J 2 bases, with 8 bases left between them. The CDR3 is 15 residues long. CDR3 in amino acids: CASSYSWVPGNTIYF. As DNA, the CDR3 is TGTGCCAGCAGTTACTCGTGGGTTCCTGGAAACACCATATATTTT.

J is TRBJ1-5 and V is TRBV30, with D possibly being TRBD1 (6 bases). Germline assignment: CDR1 GTSNPN and CDR2 SVGIG (reference sequence). V was clipped by 0 bases and J by 2 bases, with 11 bases between them. CDR3 length equals 15 residues. Here the CDR3 reads CAWSVRRGGNQPQHF. The CDR3 DNA reads TGTGCCTGGAGTGTACGCAGGGGAGGCAATCAGCCCCAGCATTTT.

V usage is TRBV18 and J usage is TRBJ1-6; D remains ambiguous. This CDR3 spans 14 amino acids. The germline V gene encodes CDR1 KGHSH and CDR2 LQKENI. V lost 5 bases to trimming and J lost 8 bases, with 13 bases between them. The CDR3 here is CASSENQRDSPLHF. CDR3 sequence (DNA): TGTGCCAGCTCAGAAAACCAAAGGGATTCACCCCTCCACTTT.

J is TRBJ1-4 and V is TRBV19; 7 positions match TRBD1. This CDR3 contains 16 residues. The V gene's germline CDR1 is LNHDA and CDR2 SQIVND (reference sequence). V trimming: 3 bases; J trimming: 2 bases; junction bases outside the gene matches: 6. This CDR3 is CASSIRADRTNEKLFF. The CDR3 DNA reads as TGTGCCAGTAGTATTAGGGCGGACAGGACTAATGAAAAACTGTTTTTT.

The gene calls are TRBV2 and TRBJ2-2; 12 bases map to TRBD1. After removal of 11 bases from V and 7 bases from J, the junction contained 11 bases not matched to a gene. From germline, CDR1 is SNHLY and CDR2 FYNNEI. CDR3 length equals 15 residues. CDR3 protein: CAAGGTGGLNGELFF. The CDR3 nucleotides are TGTGCCGCCGGTGGGACAGGGGGCCTAAACGGGGAGCTGTTTTTT. Supplemented by reference TRBV2 and TRBJ2-2, the full variable domain reads EPEVTQTPSHQVTQMGQEVILRCVPISNHLYFYWYRQILGQKVEFLVSFYNNEISEKSEIFDDQFSVERPDGSNFTLKIRSTKLEDSAMYFCAAGGTGGLNGELFFGEGSRLTVL.

In DNA, the CDR3 is TGTGCCAGCTCACCACGAGGGCTGGTTGGGGTCGTTGGAAACACCATATATTTT. It encodes CASSPRGLVGVVGNTIYF. This chain joins TRBV18 and TRBJ1-3; D gene ambiguous. The germline V gene has CDR1 KGHSH and CDR2 LQKENI. Trimming stripped 1 base from V and 3 bases from J, with 19 bases between. The CDR3 runs 18 residues.

The J gene is TRBJ1-4, the V gene TRBV6-6; 8 bases map to TRBD1. Trimming removed 6 bases from V and 2 bases from J; junction bases left unmatched: 2. The CDR3 is made up of 14 amino acids. The germline CDR1 and CDR2 sequences are MNHNY and SVGAGI (reference sequence). CDR3 residues: CASRRQGTNEKLFF. CDR3 bases: TGTGCCAGCAGGCGACAGGGGACTAATGAAAAACTGTTTTTT.

In nucleotides, the CDR3 is TGTGCCAGTTCGAGAGAACAAAACATTCAGTACTTC. This sequence encodes CASSREQNIQYF. V and J are TRBV19 and TRBJ2-4; D remains ambiguous. CDR1 and CDR2 (germline): LNHDA, SQIVND (reference sequence). The ends were cut back, 8 bases at V and 5 bases at J, with 10 bases in the middle. CDR3 length: 12 residues.